These 10 T cell receptor beta chains were sequenced from one sample in a study of OX40 agonist ivuxolimab in advanced cancers. The library was generated by the immunoSEQ multiplex PCR assay. TCRdb holds this immuneACCESS table with in-frame rearrangements only. Some clones are missing; in checked studies, unresolved V genes explain under half, and the rest has no known cause. A total of tens of thousands of clones appear in this sample, 85% to 95% of them only once. The ten largest clones add up to roughly 60% of the sample. Sequenced material: CD4+ or CD8+ T cells sorted from blood, taken in a trial of the OX40 agonist ivuxolimab. Receptor source: an adult with an advanced solid tumor such as melanoma, head and neck, liver or kidney cancer.

V gene TRBV29-1 combines with J gene TRBJ2-2, with no clear D. The CDR3 loop spans 13 amino acids. V was trimmed by 3 bases and J by 6 bases, leaving 11 bases between them. From germline, CDR1 is SQVTM and CDR2 ANQGSEA. The CDR3 nucleotides are TGCAGCGTTGAGGTACCGTATTCCGGGGAGCTGTTTTTT. It translates to CSVEVPYSGELFF.

This clone has only a few counts. As DNA, the CDR3 is TGTGCCAGCAGCCCGACCCCGGGGGTTGGCTATGGCTACACCTTC. Its translation is CASSPTPGVGYGYTF. The rearrangement uses TRBV5-5 and TRBJ1-2; possibly TRBD1 for D (5 bases). The CDR3 is 15 residues long. The V end lost 4 bases, the J end lost 4 bases, and 17 bases lay between the germline ends. CDR1 is SGHKS, CDR2 YYEKEE, per germline (reference sequence).

The chain employs TRBV4-1 and TRBJ2-7; 13 nucleotides match TRBD2. CDR3 length: 15 residues. Germline assignment: CDR1 MGHRA and CDR2 YSYEKL. Losses at the gene ends were 4 bases for V and 3 bases for J; bases not matched to a gene: 3. CDR3 amino acids: CASSPGLAGLYEQYF. The CDR3 DNA is TGCGCCAGCAGCCCGGGACTAGCGGGACTCTACGAGCAGTACTTC.

This chain joins TRBV11-3 and TRBJ1-2, with D uncertain. V gave up 3 bases and J gave up 2 bases, with 13 bases separating them. Germline CDR1 and CDR2: SGHNT and YENEEA. This CDR3 spans 15 amino acids. Written as DNA, the CDR3 is TGTGCCAGCAGCTTGGATCGTCAGATCAACTATGGCTACACCTTC. Translating gives CASSLDRQINYGYTF.

V is TRBV6-5 and J is TRBJ2-7; 8 positions match TRBD1. CDR1 and CDR2 from the germline V gene are MNHEY and SVGAGI. The CDR3 totals 14 residues. The ends lost 2 bases at V and 6 bases at J; junction bases unmatched: 6. CDR3 nucleotides: TGTGCCAGCAGTTACGGGACAGGTACCGGCGAGCAGTACTTC. This codes for CASSYGTGTGEQYF.

V gene TRBV5-6 combines with J gene TRBJ1-1; 7 nucleotides agree with TRBD1. Germline V lookup: CDR1 SGHDT, CDR2 YYEEEE. There are 14 residues in the CDR3. After removal of 2 bases from V and 3 bases from J, the junction contained 4 bases not matched to a gene. The CDR3 DNA reads TGTGCCAGCAGCTTCCCAACAGGGGACACTGAAGCTTTCTTT. Protein sequence: CASSFPTGDTEAFF.

The genes are TRBV2 and TRBJ1-1; D not certain. CDR1 and CDR2 from the germline V gene are SNHLY and FYNNEI. This CDR3 is built from 13 residues. Trimming left V 6 bases short and J 5 bases short, with 13 bases between. Here the CDR3 reads CASRFGHGTEAFF. CDR3 sequence (DNA): TGTGCCAGCAGGTTCGGGCACGGGACTGAAGCTTTCTTT.

This clone came up a few times. V usage is TRBV10-1 and J usage is TRBJ1-6; tentatively, D is TRBD1 (5 bases). The germline V gene encodes CDR1 WNHNN and CDR2 SYGVQD (reference sequence). The CDR3 loop spans 14 amino acids. The V and J ends lost 6 bases and 7 bases respectively, with 13 bases between them. The CDR3 spells CASSRDRTNSPLHF. CDR3 sequence (DNA): TGCGCCAGCAGCAGGGACCGGACGAATTCACCCCTCCACTTT.

This chain connects TRBV19 to TRBJ2-2, with TRBD2 as a possible D gene (5 bases). V was shortened by 4 bases and J by 4 bases, with 10 bases between the two germline ends. Germline CDR1 LNHDA, CDR2 SQIVND (reference sequence). This CDR3 spans 14 amino acids. CDR3 amino acids: CASSTGSGTGELFF. For the CDR3, the DNA is TGTGCCAGTAGTACGGGGTCGGGCACCGGGGAGCTGTTTTTT.

Notes on this clone: Other DNA sequences within the sample encode an identical CDR3. CDR3 bases: TGTGCCACCAGCAGGGACGGGACCGAAGAGACCCAGTACTTC. It translates to CATSRDGTEETQYF. The chain is built from TRBV15 and TRBJ2-5; tentatively, D is TRBD1 or TRBD2 (5 bases each). The CDR3 consists of 14 residues. V was pared by 3 bases and J by 3 bases, with 11 bases between. Germline values: CDR1 LNHNV, CDR2 YYDKDF (reference sequence).